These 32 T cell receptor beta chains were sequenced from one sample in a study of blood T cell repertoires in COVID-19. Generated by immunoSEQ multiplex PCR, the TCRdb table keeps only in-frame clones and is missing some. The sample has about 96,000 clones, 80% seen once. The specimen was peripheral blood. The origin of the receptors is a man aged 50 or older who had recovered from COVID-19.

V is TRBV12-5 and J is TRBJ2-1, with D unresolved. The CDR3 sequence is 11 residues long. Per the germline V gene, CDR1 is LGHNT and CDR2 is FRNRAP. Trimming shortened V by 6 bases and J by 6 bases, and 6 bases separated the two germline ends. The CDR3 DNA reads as TGTGCTAGTGGATCTCTCAATGAGCAGTTCTTC. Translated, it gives CASGSLNEQFF. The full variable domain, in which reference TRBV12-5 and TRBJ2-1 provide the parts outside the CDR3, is DARVTQTPRHKVTEMGQEVTMRCQPILGHNTVFWYRQTMMQGLELLAYFRNRAPLDDSGMPKDRFSAEMPDATLATLKIQPSEPRDSAVYFCASGSLNEQFFGPGTRLTVL.

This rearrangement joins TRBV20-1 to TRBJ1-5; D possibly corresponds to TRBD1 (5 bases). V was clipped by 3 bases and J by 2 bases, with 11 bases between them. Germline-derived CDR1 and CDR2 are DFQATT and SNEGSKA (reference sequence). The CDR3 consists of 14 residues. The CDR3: CSASSGQGNQPQHF. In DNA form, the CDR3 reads TGCAGTGCTAGTTCAGGGCAGGGCAATCAGCCCCAGCATTTT.

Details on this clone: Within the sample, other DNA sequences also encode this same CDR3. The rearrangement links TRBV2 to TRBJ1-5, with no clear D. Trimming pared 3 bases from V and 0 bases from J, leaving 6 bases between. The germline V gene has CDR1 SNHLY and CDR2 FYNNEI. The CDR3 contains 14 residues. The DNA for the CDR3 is TGTGCCAGCAGTGATTCTTATAGCAATCAGCCCCAGCATTTT. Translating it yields CASSDSYSNQPQHF. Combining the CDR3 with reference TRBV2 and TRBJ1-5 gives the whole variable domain EPEVTQTPSHQVTQMGQEVILRCVPISNHLYFYWYRQILGQKVEFLVSFYNNEISEKSEIFDDQFSVERPDGSNFTLKIRSTKLEDSAMYFCASSDSYSNQPQHFGDGTRLSIL.

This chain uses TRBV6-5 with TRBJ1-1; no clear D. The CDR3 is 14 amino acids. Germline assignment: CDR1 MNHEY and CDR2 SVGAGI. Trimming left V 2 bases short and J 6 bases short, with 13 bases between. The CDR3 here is CASSYGSEVAEAFF. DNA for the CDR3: TGTGCCAGCAGTTACGGATCGGAGGTCGCTGAAGCTTTCTTT.

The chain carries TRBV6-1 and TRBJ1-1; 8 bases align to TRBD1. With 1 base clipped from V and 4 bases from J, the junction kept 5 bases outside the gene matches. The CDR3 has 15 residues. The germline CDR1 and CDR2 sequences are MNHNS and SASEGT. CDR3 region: CASSEGQGAVTEAFF. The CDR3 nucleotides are TGTGCCAGCAGTGAAGGGCAGGGGGCTGTCACTGAAGCTTTCTTT.

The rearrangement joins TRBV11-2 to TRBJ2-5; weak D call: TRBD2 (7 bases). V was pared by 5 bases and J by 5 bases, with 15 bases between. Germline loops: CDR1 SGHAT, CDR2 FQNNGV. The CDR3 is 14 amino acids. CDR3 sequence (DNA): TGTGCCAGCAGCGGGGGGGCAGGGGTGGAGACCCAGTACTTC. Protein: CASSGGAGVETQYF.

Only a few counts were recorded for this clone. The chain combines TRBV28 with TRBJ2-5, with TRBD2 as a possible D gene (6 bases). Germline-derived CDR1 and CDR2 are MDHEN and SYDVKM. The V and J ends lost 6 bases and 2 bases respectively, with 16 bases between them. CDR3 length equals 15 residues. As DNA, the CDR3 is TGTGCCAGCAGCGGGGCGGGACGGAATCAAGAGACCCAGTACTTC. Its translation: CASSGAGRNQETQYF.

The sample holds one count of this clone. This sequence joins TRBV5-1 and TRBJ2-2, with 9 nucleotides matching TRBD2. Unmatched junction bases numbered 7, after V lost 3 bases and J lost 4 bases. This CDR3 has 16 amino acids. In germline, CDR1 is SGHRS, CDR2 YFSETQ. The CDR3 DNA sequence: TGCGCCAGCAGCTACAGTAGCGGGAGTGGCACCGGGGAGCTGTTTTTT. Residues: CASSYSSGSGTGELFF.

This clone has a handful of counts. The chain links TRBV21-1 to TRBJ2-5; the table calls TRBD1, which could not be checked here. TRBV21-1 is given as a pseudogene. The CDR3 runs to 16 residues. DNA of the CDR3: TGTGCCAGCAGCAAAGCTCAGTACAGGAATAAAGAGACCCAGTACTTC. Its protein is CASSKAQYRNKETQYF.

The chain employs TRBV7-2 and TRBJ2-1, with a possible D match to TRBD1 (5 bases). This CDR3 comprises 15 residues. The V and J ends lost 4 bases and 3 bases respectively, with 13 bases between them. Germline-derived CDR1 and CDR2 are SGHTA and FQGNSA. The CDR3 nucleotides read TGTGCCAGCAGCTCCAGGACAAGGTTCTACAATGAGCAGTTCTTC. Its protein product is CASSSRTRFYNEQFF.

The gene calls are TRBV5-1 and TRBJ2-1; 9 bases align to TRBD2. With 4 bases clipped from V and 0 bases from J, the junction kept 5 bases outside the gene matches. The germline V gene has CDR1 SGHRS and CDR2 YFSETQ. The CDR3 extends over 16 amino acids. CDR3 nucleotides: TGCGCCAGCAGCCCCGCAGCGGGAGGCTCCTACAATGAGCAGTTCTTC. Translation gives CASSPAAGGSYNEQFF.

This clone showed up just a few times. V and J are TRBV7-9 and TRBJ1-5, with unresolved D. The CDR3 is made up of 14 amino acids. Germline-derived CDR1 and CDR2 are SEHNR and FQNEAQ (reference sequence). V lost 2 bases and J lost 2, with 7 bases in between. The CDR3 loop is CASSLSGGNQPQHF. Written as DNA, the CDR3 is TGTGCCAGCAGCTTATCCGGGGGCAATCAGCCCCAGCATTTT.

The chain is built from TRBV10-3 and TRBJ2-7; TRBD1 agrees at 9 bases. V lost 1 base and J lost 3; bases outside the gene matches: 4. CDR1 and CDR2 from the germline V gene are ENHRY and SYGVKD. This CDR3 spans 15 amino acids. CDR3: CAISEYGTGSYEQYF. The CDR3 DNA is TGTGCCATCAGTGAGTATGGGACAGGGAGCTACGAGCAGTACTTC.

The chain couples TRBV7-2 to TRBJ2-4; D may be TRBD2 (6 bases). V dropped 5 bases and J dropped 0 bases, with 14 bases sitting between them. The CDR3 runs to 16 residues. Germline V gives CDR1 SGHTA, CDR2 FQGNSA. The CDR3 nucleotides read TGTGCCAGCAGCGTCGGAGGGGCCGGAGCCAAAAACATTCAGTACTTC. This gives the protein CASSVGGAGAKNIQYF.

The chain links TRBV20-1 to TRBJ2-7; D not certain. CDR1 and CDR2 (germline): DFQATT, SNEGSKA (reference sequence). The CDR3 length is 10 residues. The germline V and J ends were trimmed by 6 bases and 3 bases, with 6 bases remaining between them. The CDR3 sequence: CSALRYEQYF. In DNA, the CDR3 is TGCAGTGCCCTTCGCTACGAGCAGTACTTC.

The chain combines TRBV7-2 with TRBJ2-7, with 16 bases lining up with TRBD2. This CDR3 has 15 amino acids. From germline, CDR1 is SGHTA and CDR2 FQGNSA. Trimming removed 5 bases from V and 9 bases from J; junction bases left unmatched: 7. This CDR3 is CASSPGTSGRGVQYF. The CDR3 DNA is TGTGCCAGCAGCCCAGGGACTAGCGGGAGGGGGGTGCAGTACTTC.

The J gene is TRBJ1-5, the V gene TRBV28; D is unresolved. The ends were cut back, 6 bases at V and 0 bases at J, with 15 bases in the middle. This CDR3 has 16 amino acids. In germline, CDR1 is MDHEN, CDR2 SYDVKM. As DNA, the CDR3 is TGTGCCAGCAGACACCCGACAACACCTAGCAATCAGCCCCAGCATTTT. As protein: CASRHPTTPSNQPQHF. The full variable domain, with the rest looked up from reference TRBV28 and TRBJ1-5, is DVKVTQSSRYLVKRTGEKVFLECVQDMDHENMFWYRQDPGLGLRLIYFSYDVKMKEKGDIPEGYSVSREKKERFSLILESASTNQTSMYLCASRHPTTPSNQPQHFGDGTRLSIL.

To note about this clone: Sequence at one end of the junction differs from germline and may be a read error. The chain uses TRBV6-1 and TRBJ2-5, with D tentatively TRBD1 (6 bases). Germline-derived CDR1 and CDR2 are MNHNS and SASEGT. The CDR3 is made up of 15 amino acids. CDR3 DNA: TGTGCCAGCAGCGAAGAGGGGACATCCCAAGAGACCCAGTACTTC. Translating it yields CASSEEGTSQETQYF.

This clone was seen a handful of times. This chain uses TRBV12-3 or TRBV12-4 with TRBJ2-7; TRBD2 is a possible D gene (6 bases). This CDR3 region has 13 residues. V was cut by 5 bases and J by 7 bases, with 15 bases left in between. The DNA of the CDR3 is TGTGCCAGCAGTGGGGACTCGAAGCGGGAGCAGTACTTC. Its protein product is CASSGDSKREQYF.

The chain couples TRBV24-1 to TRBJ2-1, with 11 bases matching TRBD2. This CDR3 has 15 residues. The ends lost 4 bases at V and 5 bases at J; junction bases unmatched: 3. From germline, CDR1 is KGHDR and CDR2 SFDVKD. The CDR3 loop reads CATSDVAGGDNEQFF. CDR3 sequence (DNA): TGTGCCACCAGTGACGTAGCGGGAGGGGACAATGAGCAGTTCTTC.

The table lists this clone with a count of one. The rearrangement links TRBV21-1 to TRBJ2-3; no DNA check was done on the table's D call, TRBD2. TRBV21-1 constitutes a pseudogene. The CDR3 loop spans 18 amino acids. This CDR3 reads CASTQTRVGGRYPDTQYF. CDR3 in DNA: TGTGCCAGCACCCAAACGAGGGTAGGCGGGAGGTACCCAGATACGCAGTATTTT.

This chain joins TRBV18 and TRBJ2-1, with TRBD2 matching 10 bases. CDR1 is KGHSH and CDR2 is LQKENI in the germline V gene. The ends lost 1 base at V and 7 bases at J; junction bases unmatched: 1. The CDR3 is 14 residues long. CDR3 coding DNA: TGTGCCAGCTCACCACTAGCGGGAGGTAATGAGCAGTTCTTC. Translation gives CASSPLAGGNEQFF.

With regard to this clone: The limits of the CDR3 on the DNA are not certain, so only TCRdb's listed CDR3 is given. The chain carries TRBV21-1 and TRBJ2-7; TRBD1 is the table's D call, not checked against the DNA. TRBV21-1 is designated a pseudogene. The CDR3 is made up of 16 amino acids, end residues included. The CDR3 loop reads CASSKGFGQGAYEQYF.

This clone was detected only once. CDR3 loop: CASSPPWQGSNTEAFF. DNA for the CDR3: TGTGCCAGCAGCCCCCCCTGGCAGGGGTCGAACACTGAAGCTTTCTTT. The V call is TRBV5-4, the J call TRBJ1-1, with D possibly TRBD1 on 6 matching bases. Germline CDR1 is SGHNT and CDR2 is YYREEE (reference sequence). CDR3 length equals 16 residues. The V end was cut by 4 bases, the J end by 1 base, with 17 bases between.

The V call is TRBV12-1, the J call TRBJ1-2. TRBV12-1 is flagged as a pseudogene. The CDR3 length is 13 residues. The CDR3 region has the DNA TGTGCCAGCAGCGGGCTTGGGAGCTATGGCTACACCTTC. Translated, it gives CASSGLGSYGYTF.

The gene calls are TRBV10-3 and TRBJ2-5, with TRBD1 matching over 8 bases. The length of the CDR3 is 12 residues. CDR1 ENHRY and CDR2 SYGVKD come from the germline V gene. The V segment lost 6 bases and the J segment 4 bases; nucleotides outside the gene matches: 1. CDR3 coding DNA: TGTGCCATCAGGGGGACAGGAGAGACCCAGTACTTC. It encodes CAIRGTGETQYF.

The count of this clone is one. The CDR3 loop is CASSILRDSYLNEQFF. The CDR3 DNA sequence: TGTGCCAGTAGTATCCTCCGGGACAGTTATCTCAATGAGCAGTTCTTC. The chain carries TRBV19 and TRBJ2-1; 7 positions match TRBD1. The germline gives CDR1 LNHDA, CDR2 SQIVND (reference sequence). J gave up 6 bases and V 3 bases, and 11 bases lay outside the gene matches. CDR3 length: 16 amino acids.

The CDR3 nucleotides read TGTGCCAGCAGCGGACTGGGGACAGCCGATGGCTACACCTTC. Its translation is CASSGLGTADGYTF. The chain is built from TRBV11-2 and TRBJ1-2, with 7 bases that match TRBD1. The V gene's germline CDR1 is SGHAT and CDR2 FQNNGV. The length of the CDR3 is 14 residues. Trimming took 5 bases from V and 6 from J; bases not matched to a gene: 9.

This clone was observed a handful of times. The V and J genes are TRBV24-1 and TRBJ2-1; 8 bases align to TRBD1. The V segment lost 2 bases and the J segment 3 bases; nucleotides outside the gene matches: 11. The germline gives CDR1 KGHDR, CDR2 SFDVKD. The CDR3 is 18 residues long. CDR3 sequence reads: CATSDSTSSGQVYNEQFF. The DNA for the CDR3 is TGTGCCACCAGTGATTCGACCAGCTCGGGACAGGTCTACAATGAGCAGTTCTTC.

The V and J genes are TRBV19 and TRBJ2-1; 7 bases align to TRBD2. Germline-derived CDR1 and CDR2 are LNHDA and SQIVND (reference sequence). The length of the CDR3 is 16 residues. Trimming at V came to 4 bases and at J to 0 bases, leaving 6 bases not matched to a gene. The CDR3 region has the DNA TGTGCCAGTAGTAGGGGCGGGAGTAGCTCCTACAATGAGCAGTTCTTC. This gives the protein CASSRGGSSSYNEQFF.

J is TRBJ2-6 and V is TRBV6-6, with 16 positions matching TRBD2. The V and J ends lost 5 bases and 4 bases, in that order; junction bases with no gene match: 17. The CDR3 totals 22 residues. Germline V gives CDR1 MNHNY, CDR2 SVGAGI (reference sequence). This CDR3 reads CASSQTGTSGRAGLRGANVLTF. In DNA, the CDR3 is TGTGCCAGCAGTCAAACCGGGACTAGCGGGAGGGCCGGGCTGCGAGGGGCCAACGTCCTGACTTTC.

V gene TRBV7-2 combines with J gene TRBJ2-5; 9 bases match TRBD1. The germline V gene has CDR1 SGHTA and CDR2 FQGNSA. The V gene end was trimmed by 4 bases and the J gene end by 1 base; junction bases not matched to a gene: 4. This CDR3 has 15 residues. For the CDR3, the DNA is TGTGCCAGCAGCTGGACAGGGGTTTCCCAAGAGACCCAGTACTTC. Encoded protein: CASSWTGVSQETQYF.